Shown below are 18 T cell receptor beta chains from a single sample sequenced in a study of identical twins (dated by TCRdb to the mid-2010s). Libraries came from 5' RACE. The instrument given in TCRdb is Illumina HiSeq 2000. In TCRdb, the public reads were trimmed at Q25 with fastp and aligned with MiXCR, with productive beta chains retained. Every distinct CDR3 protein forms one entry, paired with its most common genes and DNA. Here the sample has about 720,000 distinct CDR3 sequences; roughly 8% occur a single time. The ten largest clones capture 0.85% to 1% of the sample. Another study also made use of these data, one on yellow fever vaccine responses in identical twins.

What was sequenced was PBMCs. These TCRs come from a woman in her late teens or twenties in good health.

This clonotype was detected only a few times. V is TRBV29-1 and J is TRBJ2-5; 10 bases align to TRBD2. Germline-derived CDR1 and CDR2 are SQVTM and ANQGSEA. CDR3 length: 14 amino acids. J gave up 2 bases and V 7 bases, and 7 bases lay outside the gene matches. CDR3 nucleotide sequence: TGCAGCGGACTACTAGCGGGGACGCAAGAGACCCAGTACTTC. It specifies CSGLLAGTQETQYF.

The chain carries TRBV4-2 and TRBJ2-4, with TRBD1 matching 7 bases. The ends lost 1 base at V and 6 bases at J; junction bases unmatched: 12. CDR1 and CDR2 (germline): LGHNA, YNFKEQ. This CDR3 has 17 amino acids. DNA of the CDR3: TGTGCCAGCAGCCAAGGGACAGGTTCGGACAAGGGAAACATTCAGTACTTC. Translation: CASSQGTGSDKGNIQYF.

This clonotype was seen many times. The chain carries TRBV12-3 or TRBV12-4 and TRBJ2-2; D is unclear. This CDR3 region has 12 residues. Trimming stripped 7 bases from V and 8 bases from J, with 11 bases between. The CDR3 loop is CASTLMGGELFF. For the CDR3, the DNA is TGTGCCAGCACCCTGATGGGGGGGGAGCTGTTTTTT.

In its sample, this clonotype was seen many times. CDR3 DNA sequence: TGTGCCAGCAGCTATAGCCGTGAGCAGTACTTC. Protein product: CASSYSREQYF. The chain has TRBV6-5 and TRBJ2-7; D not resolved. The germline CDR1 and CDR2 sequences are MNHEY and SVGAGI. The CDR3 loop spans 11 amino acids. V was shortened by 6 bases and J by 7 bases, with 10 bases between the two germline ends.

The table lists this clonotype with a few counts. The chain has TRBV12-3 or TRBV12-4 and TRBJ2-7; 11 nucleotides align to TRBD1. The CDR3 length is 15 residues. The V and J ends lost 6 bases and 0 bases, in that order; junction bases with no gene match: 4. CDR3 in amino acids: CASREGTGGSYEQYF. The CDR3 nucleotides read TGTGCCAGCAGGGAAGGGACAGGGGGCTCCTACGAGCAGTACTTC.

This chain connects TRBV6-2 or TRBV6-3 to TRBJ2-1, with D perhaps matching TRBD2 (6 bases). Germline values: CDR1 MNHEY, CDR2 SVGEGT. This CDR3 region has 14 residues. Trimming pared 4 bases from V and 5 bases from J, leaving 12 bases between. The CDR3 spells CASSFRTTDNEQFF. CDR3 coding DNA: TGTGCCAGCAGTTTCAGGACTACGGACAATGAGCAGTTCTTC.

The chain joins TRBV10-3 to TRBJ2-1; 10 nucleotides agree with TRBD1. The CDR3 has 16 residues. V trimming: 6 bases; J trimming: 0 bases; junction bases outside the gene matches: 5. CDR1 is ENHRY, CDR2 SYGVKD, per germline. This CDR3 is CAISSGTGDSYNEQFF. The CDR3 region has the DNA TGTGCCATCAGCTCCGGGACAGGGGACTCCTACAATGAGCAGTTCTTC.

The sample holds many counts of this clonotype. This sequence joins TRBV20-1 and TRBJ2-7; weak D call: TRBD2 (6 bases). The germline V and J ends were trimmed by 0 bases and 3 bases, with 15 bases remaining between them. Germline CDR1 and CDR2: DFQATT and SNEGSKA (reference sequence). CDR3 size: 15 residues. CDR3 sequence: CSARDQKVSGYEQYF. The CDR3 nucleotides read TGCAGTGCTAGAGATCAAAAAGTTAGCGGCTACGAGCAGTACTTC.

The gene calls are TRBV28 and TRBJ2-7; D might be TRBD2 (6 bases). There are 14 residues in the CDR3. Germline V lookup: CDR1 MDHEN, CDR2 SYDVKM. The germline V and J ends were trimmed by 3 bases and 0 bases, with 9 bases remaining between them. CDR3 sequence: CASSFTSFSYEQYF. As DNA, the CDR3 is TGTGCCAGCAGTTTCACTAGCTTCTCCTACGAGCAGTACTTC.

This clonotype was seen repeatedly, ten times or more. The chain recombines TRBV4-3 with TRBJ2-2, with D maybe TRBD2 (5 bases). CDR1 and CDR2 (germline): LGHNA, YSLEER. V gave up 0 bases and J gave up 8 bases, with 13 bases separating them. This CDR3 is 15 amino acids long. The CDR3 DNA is TGCGCCAGCAGCCAAGATCGGGGTATGGGGGGGGAGCTGTTTTTT. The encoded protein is CASSQDRGMGGELFF.

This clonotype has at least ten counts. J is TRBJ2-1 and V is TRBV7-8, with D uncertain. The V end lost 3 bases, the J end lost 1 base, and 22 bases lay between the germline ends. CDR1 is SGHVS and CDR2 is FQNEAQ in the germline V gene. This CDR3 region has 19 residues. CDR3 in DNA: TGTGCCAGCAGCTTTTTTCCCGGCAGTCTTGCCAAGTCCTACAATGAGCAGTTCTTC. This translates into CASSFFPGSLAKSYNEQFF.

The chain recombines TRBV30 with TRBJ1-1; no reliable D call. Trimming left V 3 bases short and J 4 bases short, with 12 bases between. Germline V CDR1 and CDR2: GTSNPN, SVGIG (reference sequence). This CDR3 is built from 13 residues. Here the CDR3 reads CAWRFPGSTEAFF. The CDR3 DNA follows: TGTGCCTGGAGGTTCCCGGGGAGCACTGAAGCTTTCTTT.

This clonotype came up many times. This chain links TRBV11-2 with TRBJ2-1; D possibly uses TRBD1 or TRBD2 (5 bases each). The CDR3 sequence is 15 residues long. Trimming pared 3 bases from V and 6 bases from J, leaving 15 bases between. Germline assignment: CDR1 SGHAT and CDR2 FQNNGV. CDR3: CASSFGQGRVNEQFF. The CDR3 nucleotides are TGTGCCAGCAGCTTTGGGCAGGGACGAGTCAATGAGCAGTTCTTC.

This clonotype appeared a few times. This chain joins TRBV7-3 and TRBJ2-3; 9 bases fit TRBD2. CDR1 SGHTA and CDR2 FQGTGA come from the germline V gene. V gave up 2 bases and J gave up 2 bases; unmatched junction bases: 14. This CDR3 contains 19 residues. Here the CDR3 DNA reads TGTGCCAGCAGCTTAGCCGGGGGGACTAGCTCAGAGCCCACAGATACGCAGTATTTT. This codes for CASSLAGGTSSEPTDTQYF.

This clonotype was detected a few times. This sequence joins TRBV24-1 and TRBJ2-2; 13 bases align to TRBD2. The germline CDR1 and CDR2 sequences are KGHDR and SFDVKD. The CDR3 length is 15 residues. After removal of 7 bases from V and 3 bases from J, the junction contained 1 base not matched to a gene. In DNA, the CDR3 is TGTGCCACCAGAGGACTAGCGGGAGACACCGGGGAGCTGTTTTTT. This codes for CATRGLAGDTGELFF.

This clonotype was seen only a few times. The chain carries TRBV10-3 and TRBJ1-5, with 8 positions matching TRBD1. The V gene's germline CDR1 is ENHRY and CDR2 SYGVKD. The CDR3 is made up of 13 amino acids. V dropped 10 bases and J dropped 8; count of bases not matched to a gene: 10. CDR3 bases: TGTGCCAGCGCGGACAGGGAGGCGAAGCCCCAGCATTTT. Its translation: CASADREAKPQHF.

CDR3 region: CSVMEGSSYEQYF. CDR3 nucleotide sequence: TGCAGCGTTATGGAGGGGTCCTCTTACGAGCAGTACTTC. J is TRBJ2-7 and V is TRBV29-1; tentatively, D is TRBD2 (6 bases). CDR1 and CDR2 from the germline V gene are SQVTM and ANQGSEA. Deletions cut 5 bases from V and 4 bases from J, with 15 bases between. The CDR3 spans 13 residues.

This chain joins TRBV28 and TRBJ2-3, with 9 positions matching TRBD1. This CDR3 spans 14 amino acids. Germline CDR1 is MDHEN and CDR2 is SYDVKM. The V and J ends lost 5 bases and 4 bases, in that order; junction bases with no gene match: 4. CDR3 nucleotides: TGTGCCAGCAGTCGGGACAGGGCGGCAGATACGCAGTATTTT. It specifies CASSRDRAADTQYF.